The present TCR beta chain was sequenced within a study of shared T cell receptors in the human thymus. Libraries were prepared by immunoSEQ multiplex PCR; TCRdb keeps only in-frame clonotypes and omits some of them. The sample has 600,000 or so clones, about 87% seen once. The sample was also linked to a second study, of human thymus T cells. That study reports: Donor material was obtained from healthy Finnish infants undergoing corrective surgery for congenital heart defects. Resections were taken during corrective heart surgery, and the thymus tissue came from these. Usage of V and J genes appeared biased in thymic and blood repertoires. Related research described thymic repertoires that were highly overlapping among unrelated individuals.

The source is a boy in the first two years of life with a congenital heart defect. Sequencing was carried out using thymocytes.

The DNA of the CDR3 is TGCGCCAGCAGCCAAGAATCGTGCGGGCTTGAAGCTTTCTTT. This gives the protein CASSQESCGLEAFF. The chain recombines TRBV4-1 with TRBJ1-1; D remains ambiguous. The CDR3 contains 14 residues. From germline, CDR1 is MGHRA and CDR2 YSYEKL. Deletions cut 0 bases from V and 7 bases from J, with 12 bases between.